This TCR beta chain appears in the sequencing data of a study of blood T cell repertoires in COVID-19. The method was immunoSEQ multiplex PCR; TCRdb's version includes in-frame clones alone and lacks a portion of them. The sample includes under 200,000 clones, approximately 80% of them seen just once. The sample consisted of peripheral blood. This receptor was taken from a human donor in a cohort sampled during active COVID-19.

Here the CDR3 DNA reads TGTGCCAGCGGGAGGGGTGAGCAGTTCTTC. This sequence encodes CASGRGEQFF. The chain carries TRBV6-5 and TRBJ2-1, with TRBD2 matching 7 bases. V shed 8 bases and J 9 bases; nucleotides not matched to a gene: 1. The CDR3 sequence is 10 residues long. Germline CDR1 MNHEY, CDR2 SVGAGI.